This note documents a single TCR beta chain sequence. Its antigen is unidentified. These data originate in a study of memory CD4+ T cells and cytomegalovirus serostatus. General study results and limits: Each of 67 CMV-associated TCRbeta sequences occurred in one to five individuals.

The table came from immunoSEQ multiplex PCR; TCRdb's copy has only in-frame clones and leaves some out. The table lists around 50,000 clones, just under 80% of them singletons. Germline loops: CDR1 MNHNS, CDR2 SASEGT. The CDR3 covers 15 residues. The V and J ends lost 4 bases and 1 base respectively, with 11 bases between them. Single viable CD3+CD4+CD8-CD45RO+ cells were sorted as the memory CD4+ T cells. This receptor was taken from an adult in good health and CMV-seronegative. Sequences were obtained from memory CD4+ T cells from blood. The chain links TRBV6-1 to TRBJ2-1, with D perhaps TRBD2 (6 bases). The chain's CDR3 is CASSAQEGSYNEQFF. The DNA of the CDR3 is TGTGCCAGCAGTGCCCAGGAGGGGTCCTACAATGAGCAGTTCTTC.